One sample yielded the 21 T cell receptor beta chains listed below, sequenced in a study of low-dose radiotherapy and immunotherapy resistance in tumors (dated 2022 in TCRdb). This specimen's time point label, interpreted: after trial treatment. This sample's treatment or condition label indicates: LDRT plus nivolumab, ipilimumab, low-dose cyclophosphamide and aspirin (RACIN trial). TCRdb shows the sequencer as Illumina HiSeq 2500. Superscript III and a set of TRAV- and TRBV-specific primers were used to synthesize first-strand cDNA, so that both TCRalpha and TCRbeta chains were covered. A roughly 19-cycle PCR with Phusion amplified the TCRs, pairing a constant-region primer with the adapter that was attached to the V primers. TCRdb trimmed public reads at Q25 via fastp, called clones via MiXCR and kept in-frame beta chains. Each entry is one CDR3 protein sequence, shown with its most common DNA and genes. The table for this sample lists 60,000 or so distinct CDR3 sequences; about 23% of them were counted only once. About 7% of the sample goes to the ten largest clones.

Sequences were derived from PBMCs, sampled after low-dose radiotherapy plus immunotherapy. The receptors shown here come from a male donor with prostate cancer.

The V gene is TRBV5-1, the J gene TRBJ2-1; no definite D call. The CDR3 runs 16 residues. The V end lost 0 bases, the J end lost 6 bases, and 16 bases lay between the germline ends. Germline V lookup: CDR1 SGHRS, CDR2 YFSETQ. CDR3 in DNA: TGCGCCAGCAGCTTGGGGCAGTCTATTGCGGCCAATGAGCAGTTCTTC. Its translation: CASSLGQSIAANEQFF.

The sample holds many counts of this clonotype. This chain links TRBV28 with TRBJ1-5, with D possibly being TRBD1 (5 bases). The CDR3 spans 15 residues. Germline V gives CDR1 MDHEN, CDR2 SYDVKM. V dropped 1 base and J dropped 4 bases, with 11 bases sitting between them. CDR3 sequence reads: CASSLFWDRNQPQHF. In DNA form, the CDR3 reads TGTGCCAGCAGTTTATTTTGGGACCGTAATCAGCCCCAGCATTTT.

The chain combines TRBV5-1 with TRBJ1-6; D unclear. This CDR3 contains 16 residues. Trimming took off 4 bases at V and 5 bases at J, with 16 bases between the two ends. Germline loops: CDR1 SGHRS, CDR2 YFSETQ. The CDR3 here is CASSPEVRGHNSPLHF. The CDR3, as DNA: TGCGCCAGCAGCCCGGAGGTTCGGGGTCATAATTCACCCCTCCACTTT.

This clonotype showed up many times. The rearrangement links TRBV28 to TRBJ2-1; D gene uncertain. V dropped 6 bases and J dropped 0 bases, with 9 bases sitting between them. The germline gives CDR1 MDHEN, CDR2 SYDVKM. This CDR3 is built from 14 residues. In nucleotides, the CDR3 is TGTGCCAGCAGCCCTCTCAGCTCCTACAATGAGCAGTTCTTC. As protein: CASSPLSSYNEQFF.

This clonotype was seen at least ten times. This chain uses TRBV6-2 or TRBV6-3 with TRBJ2-2; 7 nucleotides agree with TRBD2. With 5 bases clipped from V and 7 bases from J, the junction kept 4 bases outside the gene matches. This CDR3 spans 13 amino acids. Germline-derived CDR1 and CDR2 are MNHEY and SVGEGT. Here the CDR3 reads CASSGEGHGELFF. CDR3 DNA sequence: TGTGCCAGCAGTGGGGAGGGTCACGGGGAGCTGTTTTTT.

This clonotype was seen ten or more times. This chain uses TRBV2 with TRBJ2-2, with D uncertain. The V end was cut by 4 bases, the J end by 1 base, with 4 bases between. CDR3 length equals 13 residues. Germline CDR1 and CDR2: SNHLY and FYNNEI. DNA of the CDR3: TGTGCCAGCAGTGTTGGGAACACCGGGGAGCTGTTTTTT. This codes for CASSVGNTGELFF.

This clonotype was seen at least ten times. The chain is built from TRBV30 and TRBJ2-7, with 10 positions matching TRBD2. Germline V gene data show CDR1 as GTSNPN and CDR2 as SVGIG (reference sequence). The ends lost 2 bases at V and 7 bases at J; junction bases unmatched: 5. This CDR3 is 13 amino acids long. The CDR3 DNA sequence: TGTGCCTGGAGTACAGGGACTAGCGATGAGCAGTACTTC. Its protein is CAWSTGTSDEQYF.

There are many counts of this clonotype. One junction end disagrees with the germline gene, perhaps due to a read error. The chain uses TRBV7-7 and TRBJ2-5, with 12 bases fitting TRBD2. The length of the CDR3 is 16 residues. CDR1 SSHAT and CDR2 FNYEAQ come from the germline V gene (reference sequence). Written as DNA, the CDR3 is TGTGCTAGCAGCCCCCTACTAGCGGGGGGCCAAGAGACCCAGTACTTC. Translation: CASSPLLAGGQETQYF.

In this sample, this clonotype turned up many times. The genes are TRBV7-8 and TRBJ1-1; 9 nucleotides line up with TRBD1. Germline trimming cut 5 bases from V and 1 base from J; bases unmatched to any gene: 5. The CDR3 spans 15 residues. From germline, CDR1 is SGHVS and CDR2 FQNEAQ. CDR3 sequence (DNA): TGTGCCAGCAGCGCACCGGGACAGGGGAACACTGAAGCTTTCTTT. Amino acids: CASSAPGQGNTEAFF.

This clonotype was seen at least ten times. The chain has TRBV7-6 and TRBJ2-1; D may be TRBD1 (6 bases). CDR1 is SGHVS and CDR2 is FNYEAQ in the germline V gene. The length of the CDR3 is 15 residues. The ends were cut back, 5 bases at V and 2 bases at J, with 13 bases in the middle. The CDR3, as DNA: TGTGCCAGCAGCAAGGACAGCTCTACCTACAATGAGCAGTTCTTC. Protein: CASSKDSSTYNEQFF.

This clonotype was seen ten or more times. The rearrangement links TRBV7-2 to TRBJ1-5; D is ambiguous. The CDR3 covers 15 residues. Deletions cut 4 bases from V and 0 bases from J, with 10 bases between. Germline V gives CDR1 SGHTA, CDR2 FQGNSA. Here the CDR3 reads CASSSPGYSNQPQHF. The CDR3 DNA follows: TGTGCCAGCAGCTCTCCGGGGTATAGCAATCAGCCCCAGCATTTT.

This clonotype was recorded at least ten times. The CDR3 coding sequence is TGTGCCAGCAGCGTAGCCCCGACAGGGCTCGGGACCCAGTACTTC. Amino acid sequence: CASSVAPTGLGTQYF. The chain links TRBV9 to TRBJ2-5; 7 bases are shared with TRBD1. V was pared by 0 bases and J by 7 bases, with 9 bases of the junction left unmatched. Germline-derived CDR1 and CDR2 are SGDLS and YYNGEE. CDR3 size: 15 residues.

V is TRBV4-2 and J is TRBJ2-7, with 8 bases identical to TRBD2. The CDR3 loop spans 17 amino acids. With V trimmed by 0 bases and J by 2 bases, 9 bases remained unmatched. The V gene's germline CDR1 is LGHNA and CDR2 YNFKEQ. As DNA, the CDR3 is TGTGCCAGCAGCCAAGATTCAGGATCGGGGGGGCCCTACGAGCAGTACTTC. Amino acids: CASSQDSGSGGPYEQYF.

This clonotype was found many times. This sequence joins TRBV5-1 and TRBJ2-2, with 7 positions matching TRBD2. The CDR3 runs 14 residues. Per germline, CDR1 SGHRS and CDR2 YFSETQ. Trimming took 7 bases from V and 3 from J; bases not matched to a gene: 6. The CDR3 region has the DNA TGCGCCAGCCAAGGGGAGGGATACACCGGGGAGCTGTTTTTT. It yields the protein CASQGEGYTGELFF.

This clonotype was seen many times. This rearrangement joins TRBV7-9 to TRBJ1-4; D is undetermined. V gave up 1 base and J gave up 1 base, with 7 bases separating them. The CDR3 length is 15 residues. CDR1 SEHNR and CDR2 FQNEAQ come from the germline V gene (reference sequence). The CDR3 protein is CASSLVEGTNEKLFF. DNA of the CDR3: TGTGCCAGCAGCTTAGTCGAGGGAACTAATGAAAAACTGTTTTTT.

There are many counts of this clonotype. The V and J genes are TRBV20-1 and TRBJ2-1; D possibly corresponds to TRBD2 (5 bases). CDR3 length: 15 residues. The germline V gene has CDR1 DFQATT and CDR2 SNEGSKA (reference sequence). Trimming took 6 bases from V and 0 from J, leaving 15 bases between them. In nucleotides, the CDR3 is TGCAGTGCCCGAGGGATGGATAGCTCCTACAATGAGCAGTTCTTC. Residues: CSARGMDSSYNEQFF.

In its sample, this clonotype was seen many times. The chain links TRBV9 to TRBJ2-5; 12 positions agree with TRBD2. The CDR3 contains 18 residues. Per the germline V gene, CDR1 is SGDLS and CDR2 is YYNGEE. V gave up 5 bases and J gave up 1 base; unmatched junction bases: 12. The CDR3 reads CASSSGGLAGSAQETQYF. The CDR3, as DNA: TGTGCCAGCAGTAGTGGGGGACTAGCGGGCTCCGCCCAAGAGACCCAGTACTTC.

This clonotype was seen many times. This chain joins TRBV28 and TRBJ2-1; D remains ambiguous. Germline lookup yields CDR1 MDHEN and CDR2 SYDVKM. The CDR3 extends over 16 amino acids. V lost 7 bases and J 0 bases, leaving 16 bases between the germline ends. The CDR3 region is CASKTAGTSSYNEQFF. Here the CDR3 DNA reads TGTGCCAGCAAAACCGCAGGTACGAGCTCCTACAATGAGCAGTTCTTC.

This clonotype was recorded at least ten times. This rearrangement joins TRBV27 to TRBJ2-1, with TRBD1 identical over 7 bases. CDR1 is MNHEY, CDR2 SMNVEV, per germline (reference sequence). V trimming: 2 bases; J trimming: 3 bases; junction bases outside the gene matches: 4. This CDR3 is 15 amino acids long. CDR3 amino acids: CASSLRQGVYNEQFF. As DNA, the CDR3 is TGTGCCAGCAGTTTACGACAGGGAGTCTACAATGAGCAGTTCTTC.

This chain joins TRBV2 and TRBJ2-3; D gene uncertain. V lost 4 bases and J lost 0, with 5 bases in between. Germline V gene sequence: CDR1 SNHLY, CDR2 FYNNEI. This CDR3 comprises 13 residues. The CDR3 loop reads CASSGSSTDTQYF. DNA for the CDR3: TGTGCCAGCAGTGGGAGTAGCACAGATACGCAGTATTTT. The full variable domain, completed using reference TRBV2 and TRBJ2-3, is EPEVTQTPSHQVTQMGQEVILRCVPISNHLYFYWYRQILGQKVEFLVSFYNNEISEKSEIFDDQFSVERPDGSNFTLKIRSTKLEDSAMYFCASSGSSTDTQYFGPGTRLTVL.

At least ten counts were recorded for this clonotype. This chain uses TRBV4-1 with TRBJ2-1, with a possible D match to TRBD1 (6 bases). The V end lost 0 bases, the J end lost 9 bases, and 18 bases lay between the germline ends. The CDR3 has 16 residues. Germline V gene lookup returns CDR1 MGHRA and CDR2 YSYEKL. In nucleotides, the CDR3 is TGCGCCAGCAGCCAAGATCGGACAGAGACCGTTCGTGAGCAGTTCTTC. Protein product: CASSQDRTETVREQFF.